Below are 25 T cell receptor beta chains sequenced from a single sample in a study of blood T cells in healthy people across ages. Using a J-beta primer mix together with a sample-barcoded 5' primer, a second PCR was run for about 7 to 12 cycles. TCRdb redid the calling of the 5' RACE reads with MiXCR, one entry per CDR3 protein. Of some 920,000 distinct CDR3 sequences listed, about 53% are singletons. Material for sequencing was blood. The receptors originated from a woman aged 60-75 years in good health.

The chain is built from TRBV6-6 and TRBJ2-4; tentatively, D is TRBD2 (6 bases). This CDR3 has 14 residues. V gave up 7 bases and J gave up 6 bases, with 16 bases separating them. Germline assignment: CDR1 MNHNY and CDR2 SVGAGI (reference sequence). The DNA of the CDR3 is TGTGCCAGCATCGCCGGGACTCAGTCAAACATTCAGTACTTC. Translating it yields CASIAGTQSNIQYF.

About this clonotype: A read error may produce the germline difference seen at one junction end. The genes are TRBV2 and TRBJ2-1, with TRBD2 matching 14 bases. The CDR3 contains 19 residues. Germline lookup yields CDR1 SNHLY and CDR2 FYNNEI. Written as DNA, the CDR3 is TGTGCCAGCAGTGAAGCTGGAGGACTAGCGGGAGGCTTCTACAATGAACAGTTCTTC. It codes for CASSEAGGLAGGFYNEQFF.

The V call is TRBV20-1, the J call TRBJ1-5, with 7 bases fitting TRBD1. There are 14 residues in the CDR3. V lost 5 bases, J lost 7 bases, and 11 bases stayed unmatched. Germline values: CDR1 DFQATT, CDR2 SNEGSKA (reference sequence). The CDR3 loop is CSAPSGTVYQPQHF. The DNA of the CDR3 is TGCAGTGCTCCTTCCGGGACAGTATACCAGCCCCAGCATTTT.

The chain carries TRBV7-9 and TRBJ2-6, with D tentatively TRBD2 (7 bases). Germline V gene data show CDR1 as SEHNR and CDR2 as FQNEAQ (reference sequence). The CDR3 covers 17 residues. V shed 7 bases and J shed 0 bases, with 16 bases lying between them. The CDR3 bases are TGTGCCAGCACGCATTGGGGGGGCCTCTCTGGGGCCAACGTCCTGACTTTC. Its translation: CASTHWGGLSGANVLTF.

The table lists this clonotype with a count of one. At one end, the junction sequence differs from germline, possibly due to a read error. The chain couples TRBV27 to TRBJ2-2, with 8 bases aligning to TRBD2. The CDR3 has 16 amino acids. Germline CDR1 is MNHEY and CDR2 is SMNVEV (reference sequence). CDR3 DNA sequence: TGTGCTAGCAGTTTATACGGGAGGGCCGGCACCGGGGAGCTGTTTTTT. This encodes CASSLYGRAGTGELFF.

The rearrangement joins TRBV9 to TRBJ2-5, with TRBD1 matching 9 bases. The ends lost 4 bases at V and 1 base at J; junction bases unmatched: 11. Germline CDR1 is SGDLS and CDR2 is YYNGEE. The CDR3 sequence is 17 residues long. In DNA form, the CDR3 reads TGTGCCAGCAGCCACAGAGGGGACAGGGACTCCCAAGAGACCCAGTACTTC. This codes for CASSHRGDRDSQETQYF.

This clonotype has more than one count but fewer than ten. V and J are TRBV20-1 and TRBJ2-7, with 11 bases identical to TRBD2. V dropped 0 bases and J dropped 4; count of bases not matched to a gene: 5. In germline, CDR1 is DFQATT, CDR2 SNEGSKA (reference sequence). This CDR3 has 15 residues. The CDR3 coding sequence is TGCAGTGCTAGAGAGACTAGCGGGGCGGCTTACGAGCAGTACTTC. Amino acids: CSARETSGAAYEQYF.

This clonotype appeared a single time. The chain recombines TRBV27 with TRBJ2-5, with D perhaps TRBD1 (6 bases). V was trimmed by 5 bases and J by 3 bases, leaving 13 bases between them. The CDR3 is made up of 14 amino acids. Germline CDR1 reads MNHEY; CDR2 reads SMNVEV (reference sequence). The CDR3 loop is CASSRTYREETQYF. DNA of the CDR3: TGTGCCAGCAGTAGGACTTACAGGGAAGAGACCCAGTACTTC.

This chain joins TRBV10-3 and TRBJ1-3; D gene ambiguous. CDR1 and CDR2 (germline): ENHRY, SYGVKD. The CDR3 spans 15 residues. The V and J ends lost 2 bases and 0 bases respectively, with 8 bases between them. CDR3 bases: TGTGCCATCAGTGAGGGAGGAGCCTCTGGAAACACCATATATTTT. It is translated as CAISEGGASGNTIYF.

This clonotype was detected a few times. This rearrangement joins TRBV4-1 to TRBJ2-3; 10 bases are shared with TRBD2. This CDR3 has 18 amino acids. Germline V gene lookup returns CDR1 MGHRA and CDR2 YSYEKL. Trimming took 0 bases from V and 4 from J; bases not matched to a gene: 10. The CDR3 DNA reads as TGCGCCAGCAGCCAAGACCTAAGTCTAGCGGGAGTGTCAGATACGCAGTATTTT. This gives the protein CASSQDLSLAGVSDTQYF.

As DNA, the CDR3 is TGTGCCAGCAGCCAAGGGTTTGCACGGTCCGAGGCTGGAAATGAGCAGTTCTTC. Translating gives CASSQGFARSEAGNEQFF. The rearrangement uses TRBV4-2 and TRBJ2-1; D ambiguous. The CDR3 extends over 18 amino acids. Germline lookup yields CDR1 LGHNA and CDR2 YNFKEQ. The V and J ends lost 1 base and 7 bases respectively, with 23 bases between them.

The V and J genes are TRBV7-2 and TRBJ2-5, with D possibly being TRBD1 or TRBD2 (5 bases each). V lost 5 bases, J lost 4 bases, and 14 bases lay in between. Germline CDR1 SGHTA, CDR2 FQGNSA. This CDR3 comprises 14 residues. In DNA, the CDR3 is TGTGCCAGCAGCCCCTGGTTTGGGGGAGAGACCCAGTACTTC. As protein: CASSPWFGGETQYF. Together with reference TRBV7-2 and TRBJ2-5, the CDR3 gives the full variable domain: GAGVSQSPSNKVTEKGKDVELRCDPISGHTALYWYRQSLGQGLEFLIYFQGNSAPDKSGLPSDRFSAERTGGSVSTLTIQRTQQEDSAVYLCASSPWFGGETQYFGPGTRLLVL.

The CDR3 loop reads CASSLIRGYGYTF. The CDR3 DNA is TGTGCCAGCAGCCTAATCAGGGGCTATGGCTACACCTTC. The gene calls are TRBV28 and TRBJ1-2; tentative D call: TRBD1 (6 bases). From germline, CDR1 is MDHEN and CDR2 SYDVKM. The CDR3 contains 13 residues. With 6 bases removed from V and 4 bases from J, the gap between germline ends came to 12 bases.

This sequence joins TRBV6-2 or TRBV6-3 and TRBJ2-2, with 8 bases identical to TRBD2. Germline V gene lookup returns CDR1 MNHEY and CDR2 SVGEGT. The CDR3 runs to 15 residues. Germline trimming cut 5 bases from V and 6 bases from J; bases unmatched to any gene: 8. The CDR3 sequence is CASSHREGWSGELFF. The CDR3 DNA sequence: TGTGCCAGCAGTCATCGGGAGGGTTGGTCCGGGGAGCTGTTTTTT.

Points on this clonotype: Just one base apart from a much larger clone, this may be a read error. This chain links TRBV7-2 with TRBJ2-3, with D tentatively TRBD2 (6 bases). Germline loops: CDR1 SGHTA, CDR2 FQGNSA. CDR3 size: 15 residues. V lost 3 bases, J lost 3 bases, and 13 bases lay in between. The CDR3 DNA sequence: TGTGCCAGCAGCTTGGAGGGAGTAGGAACAGATACGCAGTATTTT. Protein product: CASSLEGVGTDTQYF.

This chain uses TRBV27 with TRBJ2-7; 12 nucleotides line up with TRBD2. Per the germline V gene, CDR1 is MNHEY and CDR2 is SMNVEV (reference sequence). The J segment lost 1 base and the V segment lost 2 bases, leaving 9 bases of the junction unmatched. CDR3 length: 18 residues. The CDR3 DNA reads TGTGCCAGCAGTTTACGCCCCCTGACTAGCGGGGGTTCCTACGAGCAGTACTTC. It is translated as CASSLRPLTSGGSYEQYF.

This clonotype was seen a few times. V usage is TRBV18 and J usage is TRBJ2-5; D uncertain. Trimming removed 5 bases from V and 5 bases from J, with 9 bases in between. Germline-derived CDR1 and CDR2 are KGHSH and LQKENI. This CDR3 has 12 residues. The DNA for the CDR3 is TGTGCCAGCTCAACGGACGGGGAGACCCAGTACTTC. Its protein is CASSTDGETQYF. Full variable domain (remainder filled in from reference TRBV18 and TRBJ2-5): NAGVMQNPRHLVRRRGQEARLRCSPMKGHSHVYWYRQLPEEGLKFMVYLQKENIIDESGMPKERFSAEFPKEGPSILRIQQVVRGDSAAYFCASSTDGETQYFGPGTRLLVL.

This clonotype came up once. V gene TRBV28 combines with J gene TRBJ1-2; D gene uncertain. CDR1 is MDHEN, CDR2 SYDVKM, per germline. The CDR3 is made up of 13 amino acids. V shed 3 bases and J shed 1 base, with 6 bases lying between them. CDR3 residues: CASSFELNYGYTF. CDR3 nucleotide sequence: TGTGCCAGCAGTTTCGAGCTTAACTATGGCTACACCTTC.

This chain joins TRBV4-1 and TRBJ1-1; D ambiguous. The CDR3 consists of 17 residues. Germline V CDR1 and CDR2: MGHRA, YSYEKL. Trimming left V 0 bases short and J 0 bases short, with 14 bases between. Here the CDR3 reads CASSQEPRYTMNTEAFF. The CDR3 region has the DNA TGCGCCAGCAGCCAAGAACCCCGGTACACCATGAACACTGAAGCTTTCTTT.

The chain is built from TRBV7-2 and TRBJ2-1; the match to TRBD2 covers 14 bases. The CDR3 sequence is 15 residues long. Germline V lookup: CDR1 SGHTA, CDR2 FQGNSA. V lost 5 bases, J lost 10 bases, and 7 bases stayed unmatched. CDR3 protein: CASSPGTSGSGEQFF. For the CDR3, the DNA is TGTGCCAGCAGCCCCGGGACTAGCGGGAGTGGCGAGCAGTTCTTC. Combining the CDR3 with reference TRBV7-2 and TRBJ2-1 gives the whole variable domain GAGVSQSPSNKVTEKGKDVELRCDPISGHTALYWYRQSLGQGLEFLIYFQGNSAPDKSGLPSDRFSAERTGGSVSTLTIQRTQQEDSAVYLCASSPGTSGSGEQFFGPGTRLTVL.

This clonotype has more than one count but fewer than ten. The chain carries TRBV12-3 or TRBV12-4 and TRBJ1-2; D perhaps matches TRBD1 (6 bases). This CDR3 has 13 residues. The V end lost 3 bases, the J end lost 7 bases, and 12 bases lay between the germline ends. This chain's CDR3 is CASSFPGASGYTF. The CDR3, as DNA: TGTGCCAGCAGTTTCCCGGGGGCCTCTGGCTACACCTTC.

Concerning this clonotype itself: An end of the junction differs from the germline gene, which may be a read error. This chain links TRBV6-5 with TRBJ2-6, with 12 bases identical to TRBD1. The germline CDR1 and CDR2 sequences are MNHEY and SVGAGI. The CDR3 contains 17 residues. CDR3 DNA sequence: TGTGCCAGCAGTTACGAGGGACAGGGGGCTGGGGCCAACGCCCTGACTTTC. Encoded protein: CASSYEGQGAGANALTF.

V usage is TRBV4-2 and J usage is TRBJ1-5; D remains unclear. The germline V gene has CDR1 LGHNA and CDR2 YNFKEQ. The V end was cut by 2 bases, the J end by 0 bases, with 14 bases between. This CDR3 region has 17 residues. Here the CDR3 reads CASSQNLVEYSNQPQHF. For the CDR3, the DNA is TGTGCCAGCAGCCAAAACTTAGTAGAGTATAGCAATCAGCCCCAGCATTTT.

J is TRBJ1-4 and V is TRBV4-3; D gene ambiguous. The germline V and J ends were trimmed by 4 bases and 8 bases, with 17 bases remaining between them. This CDR3 is built from 15 residues. Germline CDR1 reads LGHNA; CDR2 reads YSLEER. CDR3 in amino acids: CASSPRGILGEKLFF. CDR3 DNA sequence: TGCGCCAGCAGCCCAAGAGGGATTCTGGGCGAAAAACTGTTTTTT.

CDR3 in DNA: TGCAGTGCTAGAGTGGGCGGGACAGGGTATAGCAATCAGCCCCAGCATTTT. Protein sequence: CSARVGGTGYSNQPQHF. This rearrangement joins TRBV20-1 to TRBJ1-5; 9 nucleotides match TRBD1. Unmatched junction bases numbered 7, after V lost 1 base and J lost 0 bases. CDR1 DFQATT and CDR2 SNEGSKA come from the germline V gene (reference sequence). CDR3 length equals 17 residues.